This TCR beta chain originates from a study of radiotherapy plus CTLA-4 blockade in lung cancer. The study, taken as a whole, reports: Among reported predictors of response, early blood T cell clone dynamics with interferon-beta performed best. TCR clones from tumors expanded in blood after radiotherapy plus ipilimumab.

Participants had chemo-refractory metastatic non-small-cell lung cancer and were treated with focal radiation plus ipilimumab CTLA-4 blockade. A remark on this clone: As yet, its antigen is unknown.

Produced via immunoSEQ multiplex PCR; TCRdb's table is partial and in-frame only. The sample holds some 50,000 clones, 84% seen once. CDR3 length equals 13 residues. The germline V gene has CDR1 SGHRS and CDR2 YFSETQ. V lost 1 base to trimming and J lost 3 bases, with 8 bases between them. This sequence joins TRBV5-1 and TRBJ2-7; D unresolved. The sequencing used peripheral blood, collected from a patient treated with radiotherapy plus ipilimumab. The receptor's source is a human donor with non-small cell lung cancer whose response to radiotherapy plus ipilimumab could not be evaluated. The CDR3 reads CASSLQSNYEQYF. As DNA, the CDR3 is TGCGCCAGCAGCTTGCAAAGCAACTACGAGCAGTACTTC. Together with reference TRBV5-1 and TRBJ2-7, the CDR3 gives the full variable domain: KAGVTQTPRYLIKTRGQQVTLSCSPISGHRSVSWYQQTPGQGLQFLFEYFSETQRNKGNFPGRFSGRQFSNSRSEMNVSTLELGDSALYLCASSLQSNYEQYFGPGTRLTVT.